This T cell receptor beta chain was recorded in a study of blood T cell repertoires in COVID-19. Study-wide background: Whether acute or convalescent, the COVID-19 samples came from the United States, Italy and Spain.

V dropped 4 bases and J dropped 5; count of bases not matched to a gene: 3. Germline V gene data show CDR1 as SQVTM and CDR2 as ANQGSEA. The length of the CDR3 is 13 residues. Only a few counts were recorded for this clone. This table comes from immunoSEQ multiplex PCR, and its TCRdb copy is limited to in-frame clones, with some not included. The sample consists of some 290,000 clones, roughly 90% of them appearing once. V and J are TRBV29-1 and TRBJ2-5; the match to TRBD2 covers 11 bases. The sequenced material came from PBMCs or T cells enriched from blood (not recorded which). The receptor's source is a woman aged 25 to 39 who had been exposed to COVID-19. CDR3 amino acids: CSVVPSGRETQYF. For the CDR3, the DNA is TGCAGCGTTGTTCCTAGCGGGAGGGAGACCCAGTACTTC.